A single sample gave rise to the 7 T cell receptor beta chains below, sequenced in a study of radiotherapy plus CTLA-4 blockade in lung cancer. Sequencing used immunoSEQ multiplex PCR; TCRdb keeps in-frame clones, though not all of them. The table includes approximately 30,000 clones, 60% to 80% detected once. This sample comprised peripheral blood, obtained from a patient treated with radiotherapy plus ipilimumab. These receptor sequences come from a human donor with non-small cell lung cancer whose response to radiotherapy plus ipilimumab could not be evaluated.

This clone has more than one count but fewer than ten. The chain joins TRBV27 to TRBJ2-5, with 8 bases aligning to TRBD1. CDR1 MNHEY and CDR2 SMNVEV come from the germline V gene (reference sequence). The CDR3 is made up of 14 amino acids. With V trimmed by 3 bases and J by 7 bases, 7 bases remained unmatched. DNA for the CDR3: TGTGCCAGCAGTTTTTCGGACAGGGCGGGGACCCAGTACTTC. It codes for CASSFSDRAGTQYF.

This chain connects TRBV5-1 to TRBJ2-5, with D hard to call. This CDR3 has 13 residues. With 1 base removed from V and 2 bases from J, the gap between germline ends came to 6 bases. The germline V gene encodes CDR1 SGHRS and CDR2 YFSETQ. The CDR3 sequence: CASSLQVQETQYF. Here the CDR3 DNA reads TGCGCCAGCAGCTTGCAGGTACAAGAGACCCAGTACTTC.

This clone was observed a handful of times. V and J are TRBV11-2 and TRBJ2-4; 7 bases agree with TRBD2. This CDR3 spans 14 amino acids. The germline CDR1 and CDR2 sequences are SGHAT and FQNNGV. Trimming at V came to 1 base and at J to 8 bases, leaving 5 bases not matched to a gene. The CDR3 DNA reads as TGTGCCAGCAGCTTAGGGCCGGGAGGTGACATTCAGTACTTC. As protein: CASSLGPGGDIQYF.

The V call is TRBV28, the J call TRBJ1-6, with 7 bases that match TRBD1. The CDR3 totals 15 residues. Germline lookup yields CDR1 MDHEN and CDR2 SYDVKM. With 5 bases clipped from V and 5 bases from J, the junction kept 6 bases outside the gene matches. The CDR3 spells CASSPNRGNNSPLHF. For the CDR3, the DNA is TGTGCCAGCAGTCCAAACAGGGGTAATAATTCACCCCTCCACTTT.

The chain joins TRBV15 to TRBJ1-5; a possible D gene is TRBD1 (6 bases). Trimming removed 1 base at V and 5 bases at J, with 9 bases between. This CDR3 is built from 14 residues. Germline V gene data show CDR1 as LNHNV and CDR2 as YYDKDF (reference sequence). CDR3 loop: CATSRGQDYQPQHF. The CDR3 nucleotides read TGTGCCACCAGCAGAGGACAGGACTATCAGCCCCAGCATTTT. Combining the CDR3 with reference TRBV15 and TRBJ1-5 gives the whole variable domain DAMVIQNPRYQVTQFGKPVTLSCSQTLNHNVMYWYQQKSSQAPKLLFHYYDKDFNNEADTPDNFQSRRPNTSFCFLDIRSPGLGDTAMYLCATSRGQDYQPQHFGDGTRLSIL.

The gene calls are TRBV21-1 and TRBJ1-5; TRBD1 is the table's D call and was not checked against the DNA. TRBV21-1 constitutes a pseudogene. The CDR3 has 17 residues. CDR3 protein: CASSPLFRTPADQPQHF. CDR3 sequence (DNA): TGTGCCAGCAGCCCTTTATTCCGGACACCGGCGGATCAGCCCCAGCATTTT.

This clone was observed once. This rearrangement joins TRBV6-1 to TRBJ2-4, with D perhaps TRBD2 (6 bases). The CDR3 length is 15 residues. V was clipped by 7 bases and J by 1 base, with 14 bases between them. Per the germline V gene, CDR1 is MNHNS and CDR2 is SASEGT. The CDR3 nucleotides read TGTGCCAGCAAGGGAGGTAGTACGGCCAAAAACATTCAGTACTTC. Translated: CASKGGSTAKNIQYF.